The T cell receptor (beta chain) under discussion was sequenced for a study of T cells in localized non-small cell lung cancer. Study-wide findings and caveats: A median of around 58 clones ranked among the top 100 in tumor appeared in adjacent lung.

Note on this clone: Its antigen is not known.

TCRdb's copy holds only in-frame clones and misses some; the assay was immunoSEQ multiplex PCR. The sample consists of tens of thousands of clones, 81% of them appearing once. Trimming cost V 0 bases and J 0 bases, with 7 bases left between them. Germline lookup yields CDR1 SGDLS and CDR2 YYNGEE. This CDR3 region has 14 residues. The rearrangement links TRBV9 to TRBJ2-7; D unresolved. The origin of this receptor is a man aged 40-75 years with stage II lung adenocarcinoma. The sequenced sample was PBMCs, obtained before any cancer treatment. CDR3 sequence (DNA): TGTGCCAGCAGCGTAGAGGCTAGCTCCTACGAGCAGTACTTC. As protein: CASSVEASSYEQYF. The whole variable domain, filled in from reference TRBV9 and TRBJ2-7, reads DSGVTQTPKHLITATGQRVTLRCSPRSGDLSVYWYQQSLDQGLQFLIQYYNGEERAKGNILERFSAQQFPDLHSELNLSSLELGDSALYFCASSVEASSYEQYFGPGTRLTVT.